This section outlines one T cell receptor (beta chain) sequence together with its context. This sample was included in a study of T cell repertoires and Cas9 in healthy adults. Germline CDR1 is SEHNR and CDR2 is FQNEAQ (reference sequence). Trimming removed 5 bases from V and 2 bases from J; junction bases left unmatched: 12. CDR3 length: 17 amino acids. TCRdb's copy holds only in-frame clones and misses some; the assay was immunoSEQ multiplex PCR. This sample has roughly 23,000 clones; 91% occur once, and the top ten carry about 1.4%. Source material: CD4+ effector T cells (CD127+, CD25-, CD137-, CD154-) from PBMCs; culture status not recorded. The V gene is TRBV7-9, the J gene TRBJ1-5, with 7 bases matching TRBD1. The sequence was obtained from a human donor in good health. The CDR3, as DNA: TGTGCCAGCAGCGCGGCGGCTCCTGGGACAGGCAATCAGCCCCAGCATTTT. It translates to CASSAAAPGTGNQPQHF.